The 21 T cell receptor beta chains below were found in one sample sequenced in a study of cytomegalovirus exposure and HLA in healthy donors. The PCR used 60 Vbeta and 13 Jbeta primers. The repertoire was sequenced with immunoSEQ multiplex PCR; TCRdb's copy has only in-frame clones and lacks some. The sample carries approximately 100,000 clones, around 75% recorded once. The sample comprised PBMCs. These receptors were obtained from a woman between 18 and 29 years old in good health and CMV-seropositive.

The rearrangement joins TRBV6-5 to TRBJ1-5; D might be TRBD1 (5 bases). Germline values: CDR1 MNHEY, CDR2 SVGAGI. The CDR3 extends over 13 amino acids. The V end was cut by 8 bases, the J end by 0 bases, with 8 bases between. CDR3 protein: CASGGGSNQPQHF. For the CDR3, the DNA is TGTGCCAGCGGCGGGGGTAGCAATCAGCCCCAGCATTTT.

The chain is built from TRBV27 and TRBJ2-2, with D tentatively TRBD1 (6 bases). Germline CDR1 and CDR2: MNHEY and SMNVEV (reference sequence). Trimming left V 2 bases short and J 1 base short, with 17 bases between. This CDR3 has 18 amino acids. The CDR3 nucleotides read TGTGCCAGCAGTTTAGGGGCAGGGGCTCTACTGAACACCGGGGAGCTGTTTTTT. Its translation is CASSLGAGALLNTGELFF.

V usage is TRBV27 and J usage is TRBJ2-1, with TRBD2 matching 8 bases. Trimming at V came to 5 bases and at J to 2 bases, leaving 8 bases not matched to a gene. Germline lookup yields CDR1 MNHEY and CDR2 SMNVEV (reference sequence). The CDR3 length is 16 residues. This CDR3 is CASSPTDGRAYNEQFF. In DNA, the CDR3 is TGTGCCAGCAGTCCCACGGACGGGAGGGCCTACAATGAGCAGTTCTTC.

This clone was observed a handful of times. V is TRBV6-4 and J is TRBJ2-2; the match to TRBD2 covers 9 bases. Trimming removed 6 bases from V and 4 bases from J; junction bases left unmatched: 6. The CDR3 has 15 amino acids. CDR1 is MRHNA, CDR2 SNTAGT, per germline. The CDR3 region is CASSGSGSGTGELFF. In DNA form, the CDR3 reads TGTGCCAGCAGCGGTAGCGGGAGCGGCACCGGGGAGCTGTTTTTT.

This clone showed up just a few times. V usage is TRBV7-2 and J usage is TRBJ2-7; 12 nucleotides line up with TRBD2. With V trimmed by 5 bases and J by 7 bases, 6 bases remained unmatched. The germline CDR1 and CDR2 sequences are SGHTA and FQGNSA. This CDR3 has 14 residues. CDR3 coding DNA: TGTGCCAGCAGCCTTCGACTAGCGGGAGAAGAGCAGTACTTC. As protein: CASSLRLAGEEQYF.

This chain uses TRBV28 with TRBJ1-2, with 8 nucleotides matching TRBD1. The germline V gene encodes CDR1 MDHEN and CDR2 SYDVKM. The trim removed 4 bases at V and 4 bases at J, leaving 2 bases unmatched. The CDR3 has 13 residues. This CDR3 reads CASSYRGGYGYTF. The DNA for the CDR3 is TGTGCCAGCAGTTACAGGGGGGGCTATGGCTACACCTTC.

The sample holds a few counts of this clone. The chain combines TRBV29-1 with TRBJ2-5; possible D gene TRBD2, 6 bases. The CDR3 is 12 amino acids. V was cut by 3 bases and J by 5 bases, with 10 bases left in between. CDR1 and CDR2 from the germline V gene are SQVTM and ANQGSEA. The CDR3 coding sequence is TGCAGCGTTGACTGGGGGAGGGAGACCCAGTACTTC. The encoded protein is CSVDWGRETQYF.

The chain is built from TRBV28 and TRBJ1-2, with a weak D call TRBD1 (5 bases). V lost 7 bases and J lost 8, with 14 bases in between. Germline V lookup: CDR1 MDHEN, CDR2 SYDVKM. The CDR3 totals 12 residues. CDR3 DNA sequence: TGTGCCAGCATTAGGGGCCTGGGAGGCTACACCTTC. As protein: CASIRGLGGYTF.

J is TRBJ2-7 and V is TRBV27; TRBD1 agrees at 9 bases. Germline trimming cut 2 bases from V and 5 bases from J; bases unmatched to any gene: 7. This CDR3 has 15 residues. The germline V gene encodes CDR1 MNHEY and CDR2 SMNVEV (reference sequence). In DNA form, the CDR3 reads TGTGCCAGCAGTTTAGGGGTCCGGACAGGGGACGAGCAGTACTTC. This gives the protein CASSLGVRTGDEQYF.

The V call is TRBV19, the J call TRBJ2-2; 9 nucleotides agree with TRBD2. Germline lookup yields CDR1 LNHDA and CDR2 SQIVND (reference sequence). CDR3 length equals 15 residues. V lost 5 bases and J lost 4; bases outside the gene matches: 5. The CDR3 protein is CASSLTSGFTGELFF. CDR3 in DNA: TGTGCCAGTAGTCTGACTAGCGGATTCACCGGGGAGCTGTTTTTT.

The rearrangement links TRBV4-3 to TRBJ2-1; 11 bases are shared with TRBD2. This CDR3 has 19 residues. V lost 1 base and J lost 0; bases outside the gene matches: 8. CDR1 and CDR2 from the germline V gene are LGHNA and YSLEER. CDR3 bases: TGCGCCAGCAGCCAAGGAGGACTAGCGGGCCTGAGCTCCTACAATGAGCAGTTCTTC. Its protein is CASSQGGLAGLSSYNEQFF.

The chain is built from TRBV6-4 and TRBJ2-1; D remains ambiguous. Germline-derived CDR1 and CDR2 are MRHNA and SNTAGT. V was clipped by 6 bases and J by 5 bases, with 5 bases between them. The CDR3 extends over 11 amino acids. The CDR3 sequence is CASSYNNEQFF. The DNA for the CDR3 is TGTGCCAGCAGCTATAACAATGAGCAGTTCTTC.

The genes are TRBV28 and TRBJ2-5; TRBD1 matches at 8 bases. Germline V gene sequence: CDR1 MDHEN, CDR2 SYDVKM. Unmatched junction bases numbered 7, after V lost 5 bases and J lost 5 bases. The CDR3 contains 14 residues. CDR3 loop: CASSPGQEAETQYF. In nucleotides, the CDR3 is TGTGCCAGCAGTCCGGGACAGGAGGCGGAGACCCAGTACTTC.

The gene calls are TRBV27 and TRBJ1-2; TRBD1 matches at 7 bases. The germline gives CDR1 MNHEY, CDR2 SMNVEV (reference sequence). This CDR3 comprises 16 residues. With V trimmed by 0 bases and J by 4 bases, 8 bases remained unmatched. The CDR3 nucleotides read TGTGCCAGCAGTTTATCCTTCGGGACAGCCCCCTATGGCTACACCTTC. Protein product: CASSLSFGTAPYGYTF.

This rearrangement joins TRBV7-9 to TRBJ1-2; 7 nucleotides agree with TRBD1. The CDR3 runs 14 residues. With 3 bases clipped from V and 5 bases from J, the junction kept 6 bases outside the gene matches. CDR1 and CDR2 (germline): SEHNR, FQNEAQ (reference sequence). CDR3 residues: CASSFSQGEYGYTF. CDR3 coding DNA: TGTGCCAGCAGCTTTAGTCAGGGGGAATATGGCTACACCTTC.

The J gene is TRBJ2-3, the V gene TRBV6-5, with 7 bases matching TRBD1. The CDR3 length is 14 residues. The V gene end was trimmed by 2 bases and the J gene end by 6 bases; junction bases not matched to a gene: 5. Germline-derived CDR1 and CDR2 are MNHEY and SVGAGI. The CDR3 coding sequence is TGTGCCAGCAGTTACGGCGAGGGGGCGGATACGCAGTATTTT. Residues: CASSYGEGADTQYF.

This clone has just a few counts. The chain employs TRBV6-5 and TRBJ2-2; the match to TRBD1 covers 9 bases. CDR1 is MNHEY and CDR2 is SVGAGI in the germline V gene. The CDR3 extends over 16 amino acids. The V gene end was trimmed by 2 bases and the J gene end by 6 bases; junction bases not matched to a gene: 7. The chain's CDR3 is CASSYQWGTGPGELFF. CDR3 bases: TGTGCCAGCAGTTACCAATGGGGGACAGGGCCCGGGGAGCTGTTTTTT.

V gene TRBV27 combines with J gene TRBJ2-7; 7 bases match TRBD1. The CDR3 runs 14 residues. Germline CDR1 and CDR2: MNHEY and SMNVEV (reference sequence). Trimming at V came to 4 bases and at J to 0 bases, leaving 3 bases not matched to a gene. Written as DNA, the CDR3 is TGTGCCAGCAGTTCCCGGGACAGCTCCTACGAGCAGTACTTC. This codes for CASSSRDSSYEQYF.

The rearrangement uses TRBV5-4 and TRBJ2-3; 7 nucleotides agree with TRBD2. Per germline, CDR1 SGHNT and CDR2 YYREEE (reference sequence). This CDR3 has 17 amino acids. J gave up 0 bases and V 0 bases, and 7 bases lay outside the gene matches. CDR3 region: CASSLGASGSSTDTQYF. The CDR3 region has the DNA TGTGCCAGCAGCTTGGGTGCTAGCGGCTCGAGCACAGATACGCAGTATTTT. The whole variable domain, remainder taken from reference TRBV5-4 and TRBJ2-3, is ETGVTQSPTHLIKTRGQQVTLRCSSQSGHNTVSWYQQALGQGPQFIFQYYREEENGRGNFPPRFSGLQFPNYSSELNVNALELDDSALYLCASSLGASGSSTDTQYFGPGTRLTVL.

V and J are TRBV25-1 and TRBJ2-5; TRBD2 agrees at 11 bases. The V gene end was trimmed by 1 base and the J gene end by 4 bases; junction bases not matched to a gene: 5. This CDR3 has 16 residues. Germline CDR1 is MGHDK and CDR2 is SYGVNS. Written as DNA, the CDR3 is TGTGCCAGCAGTGAATGGCTAGCGGGAGGAGGAGAGACCCAGTACTTC. The encoded protein is CASSEWLAGGGETQYF. The whole variable domain, remainder taken from reference TRBV25-1 and TRBJ2-5, is EADIYQTPRYLVIGTGKKITLECSQTMGHDKMYWYQQDPGMELHLIHYSYGVNSTEKGDLSSESTVSRIRTEHFPLTLESARPSHTSQYLCASSEWLAGGGETQYFGPGTRLLVL.

The CDR3 is CASRSEREYNEQFF. For the CDR3, the DNA is TGCGCCAGCAGGTCTGAGCGGGAGTACAATGAGCAGTTCTTC. J is TRBJ2-1 and V is TRBV5-1; 8 bases map to TRBD2. V lost 5 bases, J lost 4 bases, and 5 bases stayed unmatched. The germline V gene encodes CDR1 SGHRS and CDR2 YFSETQ. There are 14 residues in the CDR3.